The 17 T cell receptor beta chains listed next were all sequenced from one sample in a study of T cell clones after liver transplantation. Profiling relied on immunoSEQ multiplex PCR, and the TCRdb table lists in-frame clones only, not all of them. The sample yields some 120,000 clones, 90% seen once. This specimen consisted of CD4+ T cells from blood, obtained 12 months after liver transplant. These receptors were taken from a human patient who received a liver transplant. Some T cells may be graft donor cells.

The chain joins TRBV19 to TRBJ1-2, with 9 bases matching TRBD1. The CDR3 is 13 amino acids. CDR1 is LNHDA and CDR2 is SQIVND in the germline V gene (reference sequence). Germline trimming cut 6 bases from V and 3 bases from J; bases unmatched to any gene: 2. The CDR3 sequence is CASSRDRDYGYTF. CDR3 DNA: TGTGCCAGTAGCCGGGACAGGGACTATGGCTACACCTTC.

This clone has only one observation. The rearrangement links TRBV5-8 to TRBJ2-1; D gene ambiguous. Trimming pared 3 bases from V and 0 bases from J, leaving 4 bases between. Germline lookup yields CDR1 SGHTS and CDR2 YDEGEE. The CDR3 contains 13 residues. The CDR3 nucleotides read TGTGCCAGCAGCTGGAGCTCCTACAATGAGCAGTTCTTC. Amino acids: CASSWSSYNEQFF.

This clone was seen once. V usage is TRBV5-1 and J usage is TRBJ2-7; D possibly corresponds to TRBD1 (5 bases). Germline CDR1 SGHRS, CDR2 YFSETQ. The V and J ends lost 0 bases and 3 bases respectively, with 10 bases between them. The CDR3 has 14 amino acids. CDR3 loop: CASSLEGPLYEQYF. The DNA for the CDR3 is TGCGCCAGCAGCTTGGAGGGGCCCCTCTACGAGCAGTACTTC. The whole variable domain, filled in from reference TRBV5-1 and TRBJ2-7, reads KAGVTQTPRYLIKTRGQQVTLSCSPISGHRSVSWYQQTPGQGLQFLFEYFSETQRNKGNFPGRFSGRQFSNSRSEMNVSTLELGDSALYLCASSLEGPLYEQYFGPGTRLTVT.

V gene TRBV7-2 combines with J gene TRBJ2-2, with D tentatively TRBD1 or TRBD2 (6 bases each). CDR3 length equals 14 residues. V lost 5 bases and J 6 bases, leaving 13 bases between the germline ends. In germline, CDR1 is SGHTA, CDR2 FQGNSA. The CDR3 is CASSRGGQSGELFF. Here the CDR3 DNA reads TGTGCCAGCAGCCGGGGAGGACAGTCCGGGGAGCTGTTTTTT.

CDR3 sequence (DNA): TGTGCCACCAGCAGAGAGCAGGACGGGTTCTATGGCTACACCTTC. Its translation is CATSREQDGFYGYTF. This chain uses TRBV15 with TRBJ1-2, with unresolved D. The V end was cut by 0 bases, the J end by 4 bases, with 12 bases between. The germline V gene has CDR1 LNHNV and CDR2 YYDKDF (reference sequence). This CDR3 comprises 15 residues.

V and J are TRBV20-1 and TRBJ2-1; no reliable D call. Germline CDR1 reads DFQATT; CDR2 reads SNEGSKA (reference sequence). The V end was cut by 4 bases, the J end by 4 bases, with 2 bases between. The CDR3 runs to 10 residues. The CDR3 protein is CSAKYNEQFF. CDR3 bases: TGCAGTGCTAAATACAATGAGCAGTTCTTC.

This rearrangement joins TRBV18 to TRBJ2-7, with a weak D call TRBD2 (6 bases). Germline CDR1 and CDR2: KGHSH and LQKENI. V was shortened by 4 bases and J by 0 bases, with 13 bases between the two germline ends. There are 15 residues in the CDR3. In DNA form, the CDR3 reads TGTGCCAGCTCACGGCCTTCGGGAGTCTCCTACGAGCAGTACTTC. Protein sequence: CASSRPSGVSYEQYF.

The chain links TRBV5-1 to TRBJ2-1; D gene uncertain. V lost 2 bases, J lost 2 bases, and 11 bases lay in between. The germline gives CDR1 SGHRS, CDR2 YFSETQ. The CDR3 has 15 amino acids. The CDR3 DNA reads TGCGCCAGCAGCTTAGGTCCAGGACCCTACAATGAGCAGTTCTTC. This translates into CASSLGPGPYNEQFF. The variable domain in full, with the rest retrieved from reference TRBV5-1 and TRBJ2-1, is KAGVTQTPRYLIKTRGQQVTLSCSPISGHRSVSWYQQTPGQGLQFLFEYFSETQRNKGNFPGRFSGRQFSNSRSEMNVSTLELGDSALYLCASSLGPGPYNEQFFGPGTRLTVL.

The chain joins TRBV7-2 to TRBJ2-7; D possibly matches TRBD1 or TRBD2 (6 bases each). The V gene's germline CDR1 is SGHTA and CDR2 FQGNSA. Trimming cost V 10 bases and J 3 bases, with 16 bases left between them. The CDR3 runs 13 residues. CDR3: CATREGGLYEQYF. For the CDR3, the DNA is TGTGCCACCCGAGAGGGGGGCCTCTACGAGCAGTACTTC.

The chain employs TRBV28 and TRBJ2-6, with D tentatively TRBD2 (6 bases). There are 16 residues in the CDR3. Germline CDR1 reads MDHEN; CDR2 reads SYDVKM. V lost 8 bases to trimming and J lost 0 bases, with 14 bases between them. Here the CDR3 DNA reads TGTGCCAGCCACTCGGGGGTTATCTCTGGGGCCAACGTCCTGACTTTC. Translation gives CASHSGVISGANVLTF. Combining the CDR3 with reference TRBV28 and TRBJ2-6 gives the whole variable domain DVKVTQSSRYLVKRTGEKVFLECVQDMDHENMFWYRQDPGLGLRLIYFSYDVKMKEKGDIPEGYSVSREKKERFSLILESASTNQTSMYLCASHSGVISGANVLTFGAGSRLTVL.

There are a few counts of this clone. The chain combines TRBV18 with TRBJ1-2, with no clear D. Trimming pared 2 bases from V and 2 bases from J, leaving 6 bases between. The CDR3 runs to 13 residues. The V gene's germline CDR1 is KGHSH and CDR2 LQKENI. The CDR3 nucleotides read TGTGCCAGCTCACCAGAGGAGAACTATGGCTACACCTTC. Residues: CASSPEENYGYTF.

The chain combines TRBV11-2 with TRBJ2-3, with D hard to call. Trimming removed 5 bases at V and 0 bases at J, with 18 bases between. This CDR3 is 17 amino acids long. From germline, CDR1 is SGHAT and CDR2 FQNNGV. In DNA, the CDR3 is TGTGCCAGCAGCACCCTCGGTTTGGCGGTTAGCACAGATACGCAGTATTTT. It translates to CASSTLGLAVSTDTQYF.

This clone was recorded once. This chain links TRBV6-1 with TRBJ2-7; D not resolved. From germline, CDR1 is MNHNS and CDR2 SASEGT. This CDR3 is built from 10 residues. Trimming removed 6 bases at V and 4 bases at J, with 4 bases between. The DNA for the CDR3 is TGTGCCAGCAGCAATTACGAGCAGTACTTC. Translating gives CASSNYEQYF.

The CDR3 loop is CATSAGGQRVNYGYTF. For the CDR3, the DNA is TGTGCCACTTCCGCCGGGGGGCAGAGGGTAAACTATGGCTACACCTTC. The chain is built from TRBV28 and TRBJ1-2; weak D call: TRBD1 (6 bases). CDR1 and CDR2 (germline): MDHEN, SYDVKM. There are 16 residues in the CDR3. Trimming left V 10 bases short and J 2 bases short, with 23 bases between.

The chain couples TRBV2 to TRBJ2-7; TRBD2 aligns across 12 bases. Per the germline V gene, CDR1 is SNHLY and CDR2 is FYNNEI. The CDR3 is 14 residues long. V dropped 7 bases and J dropped 6; count of bases not matched to a gene: 7. The CDR3 reads CASMETSGSGEQYF. The CDR3 bases are TGTGCCAGCATGGAGACTAGCGGGAGTGGCGAGCAGTACTTC.

Comment on this clone: Other DNA sequences in the same sample also yield this CDR3. The chain couples TRBV7-9 to TRBJ1-5; 8 positions match TRBD1. CDR1 SEHNR and CDR2 FQNEAQ come from the germline V gene (reference sequence). V was clipped by 3 bases and J by 2 bases; unmatched bases: 0. The CDR3 loop spans 14 amino acids. CDR3 bases: TGTGCCAGCAGCTTGACAGGGGGCAATCAGCCCCAGCATTTT. It specifies CASSLTGGNQPQHF.

This clone was detected only once. This chain connects TRBV5-1 to TRBJ2-6, with D possibly being TRBD1 (6 bases). From germline, CDR1 is SGHRS and CDR2 YFSETQ. This CDR3 spans 16 amino acids. With 0 bases removed from V and 0 bases from J, the gap between germline ends came to 7 bases. The CDR3 DNA sequence: TGCGCCAGCAGCTTGGCGGACAGCTCTGGGGCCAACGTCCTGACTTTC. It translates to CASSLADSSGANVLTF.